The clone carrying this T cell receptor (beta chain) has at least ten counts. Antigen specificity is unknown. Orbital computed tomography, thyroid ultrasound, serum thyroxine and TRAb, and clinical symptoms together informed the diagnoses. This entry is derived from a study of T cells in Graves' hyperthyroidism and ophthalmopathy. Background on the study: Peripheral blood collection took place at initial diagnosis, before any treatment. Study conclusions and caveats: The model forecast ophthalmopathy, anticipating it by a median around 6.5 months before onset. Blood held most thyroid clonotypes expanded above 0.001 frequency.

TCR beta CDR3 regions were amplified from RNA transcripts. Primed by the HTBI set, a first-round RT-PCR was run on the TCR CDR3. TCRdb reprocessed the multiplex PCR reads via MiXCR and lists one record per CDR3 protein. The sample includes around 600,000 distinct CDR3 sequences, about 14% of them seen just once. Trimming at V came to 1 base and at J to 2 bases, leaving 6 bases not matched to a gene. CDR3 size: 16 residues. The germline CDR1 and CDR2 sequences are SGHTA and FQGNSA. Sample: blood. This chain connects TRBV7-2 to TRBJ2-7; 9 bases agree with TRBD2. The clonotype comes from a woman between 45 and 60 years old with Graves' ophthalmopathy. Here the CDR3 DNA reads TGTGCCAGCAGCTTAGAGGTTAGCGGGAGAGCCTACGAGCAGTACTTC. It codes for CASSLEVSGRAYEQYF.